These 32 T cell receptor beta chains were all obtained from the same sample, sequenced in a study of blood T cell repertoires in COVID-19. The data were produced by immunoSEQ multiplex PCR, yet TCRdb's version contains in-frame clones alone and is incomplete. The sample holds 250,000 or so clones; roughly 77% are singletons and the top ten take about 3.1%. Sample: peripheral blood. These receptors were taken from a woman aged 80 or older with acute or convalescent COVID-19.

The chain carries TRBV10-1 and TRBJ2-7; D possibly corresponds to TRBD1 (6 bases). This CDR3 has 15 amino acids. The germline gives CDR1 WNHNN, CDR2 SYGVQD (reference sequence). The germline V and J ends were trimmed by 1 base and 3 bases, with 13 bases remaining between them. Here the CDR3 DNA reads TGCGCCAGCAGTGAGTTCGAGGCAGGGGTCTACGAGCAGTACTTC. Protein sequence: CASSEFEAGVYEQYF.

The chain is built from TRBV5-1 and TRBJ1-1; TRBD1 aligns across 8 bases. This CDR3 spans 16 amino acids. Per germline, CDR1 SGHRS and CDR2 YFSETQ. After removal of 4 bases from V and 1 base from J, the junction contained 9 bases not matched to a gene. The CDR3 loop is CASSPRGRTANTEAFF. The CDR3 DNA reads as TGCGCCAGCAGCCCCAGGGGGCGGACAGCGAACACTGAAGCTTTCTTT.

This rearrangement joins TRBV10-2 to TRBJ2-3, with D perhaps matching TRBD1 (6 bases). This CDR3 has 13 amino acids. Deletions cut 8 bases from V and 0 bases from J, with 9 bases between. Germline V gene sequence: CDR1 WSHSY, CDR2 SAAADI. CDR3 region: CASGRGSTDTQYF. As DNA, the CDR3 is TGCGCCAGCGGAAGGGGGAGCACAGATACGCAGTATTTT.

This clone was counted at least ten times. The chain recombines TRBV4-1 with TRBJ2-7, with D perhaps matching TRBD1 (5 bases). Germline V gene data show CDR1 as MGHRA and CDR2 as YSYEKL. The ends were cut back, 0 bases at V and 6 bases at J, with 9 bases in the middle. This CDR3 region has 13 residues. The chain's CDR3 is CASSQDRVGEQYF. The DNA for the CDR3 is TGCGCCAGCAGCCAAGACAGGGTGGGCGAGCAGTACTTC.

This clone was seen only once. The chain joins TRBV29-1 to TRBJ2-5, with D tentatively TRBD1 (6 bases). The CDR3 loop spans 13 amino acids. CDR1 is SQVTM, CDR2 ANQGSEA, per germline. The ends were cut back, 4 bases at V and 9 bases at J, with 18 bases in the middle. The CDR3 nucleotides are TGCAGCGTTGCCACGGACAGAGGCTTGGCCCAGTACTTC. Translation: CSVATDRGLAQYF.

The genes are TRBV25-1 and TRBJ1-6, with D perhaps matching TRBD1 (6 bases). Deletions cut 2 bases from V and 7 bases from J, with 9 bases between. CDR3 length: 14 amino acids. Germline lookup yields CDR1 MGHDK and CDR2 SYGVNS. Written as DNA, the CDR3 is TGTGCCAGCAGTGAAGGGGGCCGGAATTCACCCCTCCACTTT. It translates to CASSEGGRNSPLHF.

This chain uses TRBV2 with TRBJ1-1; D remains unclear. This CDR3 spans 14 amino acids. Trimming pared 1 base from V and 3 bases from J, leaving 9 bases between. The germline gives CDR1 SNHLY, CDR2 FYNNEI. CDR3 loop: CASSEGGMHTEAFF. DNA of the CDR3: TGTGCCAGCAGTGAAGGAGGGATGCACACTGAAGCTTTCTTT. The full variable domain, completed using reference TRBV2 and TRBJ1-1, is EPEVTQTPSHQVTQMGQEVILRCVPISNHLYFYWYRQILGQKVEFLVSFYNNEISEKSEIFDDQFSVERPDGSNFTLKIRSTKLEDSAMYFCASSEGGMHTEAFFGQGTRLTVV.

This sequence joins TRBV19 and TRBJ2-3; possible D gene TRBD2, 6 bases. Germline CDR1 is LNHDA and CDR2 is SQIVND (reference sequence). The CDR3 consists of 15 residues. Trimming shortened V by 7 bases and J by 6 bases, and 20 bases separated the two germline ends. The CDR3 DNA sequence: TGTGCCAGTACCCATACCATCGGGGGAGCGGATACGCAGTATTTT. Protein product: CASTHTIGGADTQYF.

A single count supports this clone. V is TRBV5-1 and J is TRBJ1-2; D may be TRBD1 (6 bases). V lost 0 bases, J lost 0 bases, and 12 bases lay in between. The CDR3 covers 16 residues. Germline V gene data show CDR1 as SGHRS and CDR2 as YFSETQ. The CDR3, as DNA: TGCGCCAGCAGCTTGGTCCAGGGGAGGGCTAACTATGGCTACACCTTC. This translates into CASSLVQGRANYGYTF.

V usage is TRBV6-5 and J usage is TRBJ1-5, with unresolved D. Trimming shortened V by 0 bases and J by 4 bases, and 4 bases separated the two germline ends. CDR1 and CDR2 (germline): MNHEY, SVGAGI. The CDR3 extends over 13 amino acids. For the CDR3, the DNA is TGTGCCAGCAGTTACTCCCCTAATCAGCCCCAGCATTTT. It specifies CASSYSPNQPQHF.

In its sample, this clone was seen a few times. The chain joins TRBV4-1 to TRBJ1-6; no clear D. The CDR3 consists of 17 residues. The V and J ends lost 1 base and 8 bases respectively, with 18 bases between them. CDR1 and CDR2 from the germline V gene are MGHRA and YSYEKL. The CDR3 region is CASSQGEGGRSYSPLHF. The DNA for the CDR3 is TGCGCCAGCAGCCAAGGGGAGGGAGGGAGAAGTTATTCACCCCTCCACTTT.

The chain carries TRBV6-5 and TRBJ2-3; 7 positions agree with TRBD2. The trim removed 10 bases at V and 1 base at J, leaving 11 bases unmatched. The V gene's germline CDR1 is MNHEY and CDR2 SVGAGI. The CDR3 consists of 15 residues. The CDR3: CATSGERGRTDTQYF. The CDR3 nucleotides are TGTGCCACTAGCGGTGAGCGGGGCCGCACAGATACGCAGTATTTT.

A few counts support this clone. The rearrangement uses TRBV27 and TRBJ1-2; 11 bases fit TRBD1. V shed 4 bases, J shed 7 bases, and the junction held 11 bases outside the gene matches. Germline CDR1 and CDR2: MNHEY and SMNVEV (reference sequence). The CDR3 contains 16 residues. CDR3 sequence: CASSSDRGRRSGGYTF. The CDR3, as DNA: TGTGCCAGCAGTTCGGACAGGGGGCGAAGGAGCGGTGGCTACACCTTC.

The chain employs TRBV9 and TRBJ1-6; D gene ambiguous. Trimming left V 4 bases short and J 9 bases short, with 8 bases between. The CDR3 length is 12 residues. Looked up from germline, CDR1 is SGDLS and CDR2 is YYNGEE. DNA of the CDR3: TGTGCCAGCAGCAGCGGAGTTTCACCCCTCCACTTT. Its translation is CASSSGVSPLHF.

The V gene is TRBV27, the J gene TRBJ2-7; D possibly corresponds to TRBD2 (7 bases). The CDR3 totals 16 residues. The V and J ends lost 5 bases and 3 bases respectively, with 20 bases between them. Germline CDR1 is MNHEY and CDR2 is SMNVEV (reference sequence). The DNA of the CDR3 is TGTGCCAGCAGTAAGGGACTATCCAGGGGAGGCTACGAGCAGTACTTC. The encoded protein is CASSKGLSRGGYEQYF.

V usage is TRBV10-3 and J usage is TRBJ2-1; 10 bases line up with TRBD2. Trimming at V came to 0 bases and at J to 8 bases, leaving 4 bases not matched to a gene. The CDR3 spans 15 residues. Germline V gives CDR1 ENHRY, CDR2 SYGVKD. This CDR3 reads CAISESASGGDEQFF. CDR3 in DNA: TGTGCCATCAGTGAGTCGGCTAGCGGGGGCGATGAGCAGTTCTTC.

The CDR3 loop reads CASSLDYGRADTQYF. The CDR3 DNA follows: TGTGCCAGCAGCTTAGATTATGGGAGGGCAGATACGCAGTATTTT. This chain connects TRBV11-2 to TRBJ2-3, with 7 bases lining up with TRBD2. The ends lost 0 bases at V and 4 bases at J; junction bases unmatched: 4. The CDR3 has 15 residues. Germline V gives CDR1 SGHAT, CDR2 FQNNGV.

V and J are TRBV6-1 and TRBJ1-6, with 7 bases lining up with TRBD1. The CDR3 contains 17 residues. V dropped 0 bases and J dropped 3; count of bases not matched to a gene: 5. In germline, CDR1 is MNHNS, CDR2 SASEGT. CDR3 residues: CASSEATTGSYNSPLHF. The CDR3 nucleotides read TGTGCCAGCAGTGAAGCGACGACAGGGAGCTATAATTCACCCCTCCACTTT.

The J gene is TRBJ1-1, the V gene TRBV3-1 (or the pseudogene TRBV3-2); no reliable D call. Germline CDR1 LGHDT, CDR2 YNNKEL (reference sequence). The CDR3 is made up of 11 amino acids. Trimming pared 3 bases from V and 8 bases from J, leaving 7 bases between. CDR3 loop: CASSQYGEAFF. The CDR3 bases are TGTGCCAGCAGCCAGTACGGGGAAGCTTTCTTT.

Here the CDR3 DNA reads TGTGCCAGCAAATCAGACCAGGGAAGATACAATGAGCAGTTCTTC. Amino acid sequence: CASKSDQGRYNEQFF. V and J are TRBV6-5 and TRBJ2-1; D possibly corresponds to TRBD1 (5 bases). The CDR3 loop spans 15 amino acids. Germline loops: CDR1 MNHEY, CDR2 SVGAGI. V shed 7 bases and J shed 4 bases, with 17 bases lying between them.

The chain combines TRBV7-6 with TRBJ2-2, with 9 bases fitting TRBD2. This CDR3 comprises 18 residues. The ends lost 1 base at V and 5 bases at J; junction bases unmatched: 11. The germline CDR1 and CDR2 sequences are SGHVS and FNYEAQ. This chain's CDR3 is CASSLVVRGRVGTGELFF. In nucleotides, the CDR3 is TGTGCCAGCAGCTTAGTCGTTCGCGGGAGGGTAGGGACCGGGGAGCTGTTTTTT.

The CDR3 DNA follows: TGCAGTGCTAGTGGGGACAGGACGGATACGCAGTATTTT. Protein sequence: CSASGDRTDTQYF. The chain joins TRBV20-1 to TRBJ2-3, with 8 nucleotides matching TRBD1. This CDR3 has 13 amino acids. CDR1 is DFQATT, CDR2 SNEGSKA, per germline (reference sequence). V lost 3 bases, J lost 6 bases, and 5 bases stayed unmatched.

The chain joins TRBV3-1 (or the pseudogene TRBV3-2) to TRBJ1-3; no firm D call. CDR3 length equals 14 residues. Germline CDR1 is LGHDT and CDR2 is YNNKEL (reference sequence). Trimming left V 2 bases short and J 3 bases short, with 8 bases between. For the CDR3, the DNA is TGTGCCAGCAGCCAAAACAGCATTGGAAACACCATATATTTT. It is translated as CASSQNSIGNTIYF.

This sequence joins TRBV7-2 and TRBJ2-1, with D possibly matching TRBD2 (7 bases). Germline V gene data show CDR1 as SGHTA and CDR2 as FQGNSA. The CDR3 runs 15 residues. V was trimmed by 3 bases and J by 4 bases, leaving 13 bases between them. CDR3 DNA sequence: TGTGCCAGCAGCTTCTCGGGGGGCCCGTACAATGAGCAGTTCTTC. Protein product: CASSFSGGPYNEQFF. Together with reference TRBV7-2 and TRBJ2-1, the CDR3 gives the full variable domain: GAGVSQSPSNKVTEKGKDVELRCDPISGHTALYWYRQSLGQGLEFLIYFQGNSAPDKSGLPSDRFSAERTGGSVSTLTIQRTQQEDSAVYLCASSFSGGPYNEQFFGPGTRLTVL.

This chain uses TRBV5-1 with TRBJ2-5, with 7 nucleotides matching TRBD1. V lost 4 bases and J lost 5; bases outside the gene matches: 8. CDR3 length: 14 residues. Germline assignment: CDR1 SGHRS and CDR2 YFSETQ. The DNA for the CDR3 is TGCGCCAGCAGCACCCTGACAGGGCAGGAGACCCAGTACTTC. This codes for CASSTLTGQETQYF. Supplemented by reference TRBV5-1 and TRBJ2-5, the full variable domain reads KAGVTQTPRYLIKTRGQQVTLSCSPISGHRSVSWYQQTPGQGLQFLFEYFSETQRNKGNFPGRFSGRQFSNSRSEMNVSTLELGDSALYLCASSTLTGQETQYFGPGTRLLVL.

The chain combines TRBV28 with TRBJ1-4, with D perhaps matching TRBD1 (6 bases). Germline V CDR1 and CDR2: MDHEN, SYDVKM. This CDR3 contains 14 residues. V shed 6 bases and J shed 10 bases, with 18 bases lying between them. CDR3 coding DNA: TGTGCCAGCAGACCAGGGGTACAGGTTGCAAAACTGTTTTTT. Translating it yields CASRPGVQVAKLFF.

This chain links TRBV7-9 with TRBJ2-6; D gene uncertain. This CDR3 has 16 amino acids. V lost 5 bases and J 0 bases, leaving 11 bases between the germline ends. Germline-derived CDR1 and CDR2 are SEHNR and FQNEAQ (reference sequence). The chain's CDR3 is CASSIRPTSGANVLTF. The CDR3 DNA sequence: TGTGCCAGCAGCATCCGTCCTACCTCTGGGGCCAACGTCCTGACTTTC.

This CDR3 reads CASSQVRRARGQPQHF. CDR3 nucleotides: TGTGCCAGCAGCCAAGTAAGGAGGGCTCGAGGGCAGCCCCAGCATTTT. V gene TRBV3-1 (or the pseudogene TRBV3-2) combines with J gene TRBJ1-5, with D unclear. Trimming stripped 1 base from V and 7 bases from J, with 17 bases between. CDR1 and CDR2 (germline): LGHDT, YNNKEL (reference sequence). The CDR3 is made up of 16 amino acids.

This clone was seen a single time. V and J are TRBV7-2 and TRBJ2-7, with TRBD2 matching 8 bases. J gave up 3 bases and V 5 bases, and 6 bases lay outside the gene matches. Germline CDR1 and CDR2: SGHTA and FQGNSA. The CDR3 has 14 residues. The CDR3 loop reads CASSPRGGFYEQYF. The CDR3 nucleotides read TGTGCCAGCAGCCCTCGGGGGGGCTTCTACGAGCAGTACTTC.

The chain joins TRBV6-5 to TRBJ1-5; 9 bases line up with TRBD1. This CDR3 is built from 14 residues. Trimming removed 6 bases from V and 7 bases from J; junction bases left unmatched: 7. Germline V gene data show CDR1 as MNHEY and CDR2 as SVGAGI. The CDR3 spells CASRTGGSGQPQHF. In nucleotides, the CDR3 is TGTGCCAGCAGAACAGGGGGCTCCGGCCAGCCCCAGCATTTT.

This rearrangement joins TRBV27 to TRBJ1-1; TRBD1 matches at 11 bases. Per germline, CDR1 MNHEY and CDR2 SMNVEV (reference sequence). V lost 1 base, J lost 4 bases, and 2 bases stayed unmatched. The CDR3 spans 15 residues. CDR3 in DNA: TGTGCCAGCAGTTTATTCGGGACAGGGGGCACTGAAGCTTTCTTT. Translating it yields CASSLFGTGGTEAFF.

The genes are TRBV5-1 and TRBJ1-6; 8 nucleotides match TRBD1. J lost 13 bases, V lost 1 base, and 7 bases had no gene match. Germline V gene data show CDR1 as SGHRS and CDR2 as YFSETQ. The CDR3 is made up of 14 amino acids. CDR3 in amino acids: CASSLIQGASPLHF. The DNA of the CDR3 is TGCGCCAGCAGCTTGATTCAGGGGGCCAGCCCCCTCCACTTT.